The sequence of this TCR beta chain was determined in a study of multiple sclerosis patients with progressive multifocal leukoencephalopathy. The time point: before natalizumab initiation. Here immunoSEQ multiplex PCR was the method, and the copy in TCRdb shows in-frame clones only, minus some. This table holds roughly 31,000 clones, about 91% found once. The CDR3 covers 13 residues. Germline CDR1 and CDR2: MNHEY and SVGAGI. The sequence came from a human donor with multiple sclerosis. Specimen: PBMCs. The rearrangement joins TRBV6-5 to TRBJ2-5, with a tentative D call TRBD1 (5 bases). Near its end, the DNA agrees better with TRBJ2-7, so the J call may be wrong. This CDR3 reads CASRRVQGYEQYF. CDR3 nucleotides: TGTGCCAGCAGACGGGTGCAGGGTTACGAGCAGTACTTC.